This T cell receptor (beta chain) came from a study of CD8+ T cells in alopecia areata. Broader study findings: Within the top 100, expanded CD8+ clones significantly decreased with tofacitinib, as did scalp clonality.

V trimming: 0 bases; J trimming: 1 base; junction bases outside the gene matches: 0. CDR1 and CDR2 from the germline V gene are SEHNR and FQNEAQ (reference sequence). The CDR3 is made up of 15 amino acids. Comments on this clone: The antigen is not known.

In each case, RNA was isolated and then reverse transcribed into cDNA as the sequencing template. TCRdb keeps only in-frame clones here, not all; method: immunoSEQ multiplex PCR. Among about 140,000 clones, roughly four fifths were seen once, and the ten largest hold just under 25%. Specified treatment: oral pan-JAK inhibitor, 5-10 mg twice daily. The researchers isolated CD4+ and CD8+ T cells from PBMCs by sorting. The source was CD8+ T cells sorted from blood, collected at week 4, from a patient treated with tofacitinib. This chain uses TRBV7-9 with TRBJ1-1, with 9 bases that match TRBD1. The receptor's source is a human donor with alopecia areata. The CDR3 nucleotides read TGTGCCAGCAGCTTAGCGGACAGGGGGAACACTGAAGCTTTCTTT. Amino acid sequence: CASSLADRGNTEAFF.